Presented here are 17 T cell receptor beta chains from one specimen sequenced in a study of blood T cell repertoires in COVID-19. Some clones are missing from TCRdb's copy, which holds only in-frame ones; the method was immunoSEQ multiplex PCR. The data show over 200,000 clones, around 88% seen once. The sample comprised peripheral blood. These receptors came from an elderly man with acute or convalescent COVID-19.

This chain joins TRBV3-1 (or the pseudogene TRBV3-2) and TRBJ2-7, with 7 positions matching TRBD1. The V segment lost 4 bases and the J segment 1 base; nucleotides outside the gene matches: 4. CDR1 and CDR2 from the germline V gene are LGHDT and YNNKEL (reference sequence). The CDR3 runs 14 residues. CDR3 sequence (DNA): TGTGCCAGCAGCCCGACAGGGACATCCTACGAGCAGTACTTC. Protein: CASSPTGTSYEQYF.

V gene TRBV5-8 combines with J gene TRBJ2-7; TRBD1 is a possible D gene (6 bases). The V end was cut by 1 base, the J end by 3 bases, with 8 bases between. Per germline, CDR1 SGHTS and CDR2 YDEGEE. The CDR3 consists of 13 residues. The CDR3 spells CASSLLRGYEQYF. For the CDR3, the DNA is TGTGCCAGCAGCTTGCTCAGGGGCTACGAGCAGTACTTC.

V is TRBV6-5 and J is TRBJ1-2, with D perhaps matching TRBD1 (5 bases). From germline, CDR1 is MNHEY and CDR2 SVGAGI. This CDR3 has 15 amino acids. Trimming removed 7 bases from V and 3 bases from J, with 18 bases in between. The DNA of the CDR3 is TGTGCCAGCAAAGGGGCAGACACTGGGGACTATGGCTACACCTTC. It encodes CASKGADTGDYGYTF.

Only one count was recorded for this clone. The CDR3 spells CASMSSGGSEQYF. DNA of the CDR3: TGTGCCAGCATGTCTAGCGGGGGGTCCGAGCAGTACTTC. The chain employs TRBV6-5 and TRBJ2-7; 11 nucleotides agree with TRBD2. V lost 7 bases and J lost 6; bases outside the gene matches: 5. CDR3 length: 13 residues. Germline CDR1 MNHEY, CDR2 SVGAGI.

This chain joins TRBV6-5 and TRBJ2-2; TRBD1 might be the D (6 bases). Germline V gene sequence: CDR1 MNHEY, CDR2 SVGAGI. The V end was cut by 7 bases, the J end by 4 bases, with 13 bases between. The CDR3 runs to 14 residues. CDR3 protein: CASNRGGPTGELFF. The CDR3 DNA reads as TGTGCCAGCAATCGAGGGGGACCCACCGGGGAGCTGTTTTTT.

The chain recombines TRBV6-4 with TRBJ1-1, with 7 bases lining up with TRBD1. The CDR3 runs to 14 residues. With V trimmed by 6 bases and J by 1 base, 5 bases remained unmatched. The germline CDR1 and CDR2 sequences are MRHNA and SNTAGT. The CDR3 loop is CASRGQAPNTEAFF. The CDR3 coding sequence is TGTGCCAGCAGAGGACAGGCGCCGAACACTGAAGCTTTCTTT.

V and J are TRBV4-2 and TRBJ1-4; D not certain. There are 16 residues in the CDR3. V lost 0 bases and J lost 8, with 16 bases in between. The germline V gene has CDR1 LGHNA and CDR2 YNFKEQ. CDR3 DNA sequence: TGTGCCAGCAGCCAAGATCTCACCAGCGGGAGCGAAAAACTGTTTTTT. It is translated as CASSQDLTSGSEKLFF.

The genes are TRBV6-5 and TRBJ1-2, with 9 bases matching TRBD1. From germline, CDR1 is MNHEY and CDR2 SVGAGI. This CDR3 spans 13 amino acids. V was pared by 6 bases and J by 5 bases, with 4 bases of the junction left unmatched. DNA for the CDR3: TGTGCCAGCAGGCTCGGACAGGGGTATGGCTACACCTTC. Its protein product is CASRLGQGYGYTF.

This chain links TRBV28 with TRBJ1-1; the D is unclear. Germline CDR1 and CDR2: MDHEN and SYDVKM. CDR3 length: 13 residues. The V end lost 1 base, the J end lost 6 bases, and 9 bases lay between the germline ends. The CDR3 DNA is TGTGCCAGCAGTTTATCCCCTATTCCTGAAGCTTTCTTT. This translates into CASSLSPIPEAFF.

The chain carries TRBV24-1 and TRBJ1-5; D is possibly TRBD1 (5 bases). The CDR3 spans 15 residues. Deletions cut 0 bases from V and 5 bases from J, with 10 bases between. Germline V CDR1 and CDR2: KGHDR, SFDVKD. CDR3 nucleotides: TGTGCCACCAGTGATTTGCCAGGGTGGGATCAGCCCCAGCATTTT. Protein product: CATSDLPGWDQPQHF.

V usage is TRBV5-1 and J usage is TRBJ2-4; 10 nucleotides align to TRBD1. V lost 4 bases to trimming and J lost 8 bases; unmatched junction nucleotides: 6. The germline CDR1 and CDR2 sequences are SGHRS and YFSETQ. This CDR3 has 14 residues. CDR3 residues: CASSPGQGWDIQYF. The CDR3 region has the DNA TGCGCCAGCAGCCCGGGACAGGGGTGGGACATTCAGTACTTC.

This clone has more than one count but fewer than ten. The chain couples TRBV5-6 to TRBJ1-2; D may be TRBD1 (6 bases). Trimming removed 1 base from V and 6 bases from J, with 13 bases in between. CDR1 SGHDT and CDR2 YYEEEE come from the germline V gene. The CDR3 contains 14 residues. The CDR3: CASSLPTGLDGYTF. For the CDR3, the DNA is TGTGCCAGCAGCTTGCCAACAGGGTTAGATGGCTACACCTTC.

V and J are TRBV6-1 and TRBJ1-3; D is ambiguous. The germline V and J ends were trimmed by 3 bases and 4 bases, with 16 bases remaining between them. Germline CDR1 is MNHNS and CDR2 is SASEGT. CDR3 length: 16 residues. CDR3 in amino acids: CASSDRGQREGNTIYF. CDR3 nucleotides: TGTGCCAGCAGTGACCGTGGCCAGAGGGAGGGAAACACCATATATTTT.

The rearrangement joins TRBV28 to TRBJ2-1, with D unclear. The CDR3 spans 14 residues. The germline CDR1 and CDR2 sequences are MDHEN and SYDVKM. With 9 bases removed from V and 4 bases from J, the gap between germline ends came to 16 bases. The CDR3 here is CASLASTGYNEQFF. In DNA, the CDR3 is TGTGCCAGTTTGGCCTCAACCGGGTACAATGAGCAGTTCTTC. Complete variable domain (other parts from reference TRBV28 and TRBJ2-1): DVKVTQSSRYLVKRTGEKVFLECVQDMDHENMFWYRQDPGLGLRLIYFSYDVKMKEKGDIPEGYSVSREKKERFSLILESASTNQTSMYLCASLASTGYNEQFFGPGTRLTVL.

The CDR3 nucleotides read TGTGCCAGCAGCCAACTAAGCACAGATACGCAGTATTTT. Its translation is CASSQLSTDTQYF. This chain joins TRBV3-1 (or the pseudogene TRBV3-2) and TRBJ2-3; D is unclear. This CDR3 has 13 amino acids. Trimming removed 2 bases from V and 0 bases from J, with 3 bases in between. In germline, CDR1 is LGHDT, CDR2 YNNKEL (reference sequence).

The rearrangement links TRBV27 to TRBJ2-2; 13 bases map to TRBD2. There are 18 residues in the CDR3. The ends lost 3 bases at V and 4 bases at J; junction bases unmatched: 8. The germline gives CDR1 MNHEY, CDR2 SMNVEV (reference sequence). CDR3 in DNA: TGTGCCAGCAGTTTCGGGACTAGCGGGACAAGGGCCACCGGGGAGCTGTTTTTT. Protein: CASSFGTSGTRATGELFF.

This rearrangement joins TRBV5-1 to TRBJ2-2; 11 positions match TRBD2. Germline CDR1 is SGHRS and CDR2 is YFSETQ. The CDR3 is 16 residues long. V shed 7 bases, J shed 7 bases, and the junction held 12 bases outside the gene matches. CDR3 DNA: TGCGCCAGCGTCTCTACGACTAGCGGGACGGGCGGGGAGCTGTTTTTT. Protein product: CASVSTTSGTGGELFF.